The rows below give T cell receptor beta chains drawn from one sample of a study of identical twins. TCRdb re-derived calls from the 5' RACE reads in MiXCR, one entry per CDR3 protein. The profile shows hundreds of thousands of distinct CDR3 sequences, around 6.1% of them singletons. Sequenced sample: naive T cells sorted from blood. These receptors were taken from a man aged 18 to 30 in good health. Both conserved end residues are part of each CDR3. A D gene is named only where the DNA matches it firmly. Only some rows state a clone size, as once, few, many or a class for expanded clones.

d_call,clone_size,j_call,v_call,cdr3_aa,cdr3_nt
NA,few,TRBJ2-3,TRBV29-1,CSVGTLHTDTQYF,TGCAGCGTTGGCACCCTCCACACAGATACGCAGTATTTT
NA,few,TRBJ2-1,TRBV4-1,CASSQETGHNEQFF,TGCGCCAGCAGCCAAGAGACGGGACACAATGAGCAGTTCTTC
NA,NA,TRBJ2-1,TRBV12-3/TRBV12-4,CASRQTAYNEQFF,TGTGCCAGCAGACAGACAGCTTACAATGAGCAGTTCTTC
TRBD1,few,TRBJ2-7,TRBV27,CASSPNVATGQGNEQYF,TGTGCCAGCAGTCCGAATGTAGCGACGGGACAGGGCAACGAGCAGTACTTC
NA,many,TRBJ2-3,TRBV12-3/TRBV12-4,CASSFEGSADTQYF,TGTGCCAGCAGTTTCGAGGGGTCGGCAGATACGCAGTATTTT
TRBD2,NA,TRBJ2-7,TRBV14,CASSLYGLAGVEQYF,TGTGCCAGCAGCCTCTATGGACTAGCGGGAGTCGAGCAGTACTTC
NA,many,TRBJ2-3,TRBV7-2,CASSLVVGTSTDTQYF,TGTGCCAGCAGCCTCGTTGTAGGTACTAGCACAGATACGCAGTATTTT
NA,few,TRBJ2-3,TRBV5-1,CASSFRGNVPDTQYF,TGCGCCAGCAGCTTTCGGGGGAATGTGCCAGATACGCAGTATTTT
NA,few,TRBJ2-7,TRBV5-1,CASSHGGGPDEQYF,TGCGCCAGCAGCCACGGTGGCGGGCCGGACGAGCAGTACTTC
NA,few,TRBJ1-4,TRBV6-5,CASSYSPRGVEKLFF,TGTGCCAGCAGTTACTCTCCGCGGGGGGTAGAAAAACTGTTTTTT